Each of the 3 T cell receptor beta chains below was sequenced from the same sample in a study of T cells in Graves' hyperthyroidism and ophthalmopathy. RNA transcripts served as the template for amplifying TCR beta CDR3 regions. First-round RT-PCR of the TCR CDR3 relied on the HTBI primer set. MiXCR, run by TCRdb on the multiplex PCR reads, gives a single entry per CDR3 protein. The sample contains about 600,000 distinct CDR3 sequences, about 14% of which appear only once. The sequencing sample was made of blood. The receptors originated from a woman in her forties or fifties with Graves' ophthalmopathy.

There are a few counts of this clonotype. The rearrangement uses TRBV7-9 and TRBJ2-3; D may be TRBD2 (5 bases). The CDR3 covers 18 residues. Germline CDR1 is SEHNR and CDR2 is FQNEAQ (reference sequence). Trimming pared 4 bases from V and 2 bases from J, leaving 22 bases between. The CDR3 loop reads CASSSDRRIGRVTDTQYF. The DNA of the CDR3 is TGTGCCAGCAGCTCGGACCGGAGGATAGGGAGAGTCACAGATACGCAGTATTTT.

This clonotype was counted many times. This sequence joins TRBV12-5 and TRBJ2-4; D may match TRBD1 or TRBD2 (5 bases each). In germline, CDR1 is LGHNT, CDR2 FRNRAP. There are 15 residues in the CDR3. The V and J ends lost 6 bases and 0 bases respectively, with 12 bases between them. The CDR3 bases are TGTGCTAGTGGCCCCTCCGGGACAGCCAAAAACATTCAGTACTTC. This translates into CASGPSGTAKNIQYF.

This clonotype was counted at least ten times. This chain connects TRBV20-1 to TRBJ2-7; 15 bases line up with TRBD2. Germline V gene sequence: CDR1 DFQATT, CDR2 SNEGSKA (reference sequence). CDR3 length equals 15 residues. V gave up 4 bases and J gave up 7 bases; unmatched junction bases: 8. CDR3 in DNA: TGCAGTGCTACCGGGGGACTAGCGGGAGGTGGAGAGCAGTACTTC. Protein sequence: CSATGGLAGGGEQYF.